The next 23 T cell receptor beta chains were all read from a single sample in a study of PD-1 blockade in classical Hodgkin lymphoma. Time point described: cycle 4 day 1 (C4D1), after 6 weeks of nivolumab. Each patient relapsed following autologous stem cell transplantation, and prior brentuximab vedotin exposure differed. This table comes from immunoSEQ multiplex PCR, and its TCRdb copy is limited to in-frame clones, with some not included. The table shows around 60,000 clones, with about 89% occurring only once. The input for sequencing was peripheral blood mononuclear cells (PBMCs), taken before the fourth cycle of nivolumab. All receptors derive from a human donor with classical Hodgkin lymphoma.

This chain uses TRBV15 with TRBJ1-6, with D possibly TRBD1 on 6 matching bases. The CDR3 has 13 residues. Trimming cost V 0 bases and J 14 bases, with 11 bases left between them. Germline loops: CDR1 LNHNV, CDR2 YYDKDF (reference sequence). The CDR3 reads CATSREQGGSLHF. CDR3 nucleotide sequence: TGTGCCACCAGCAGAGAACAGGGAGGGTCCCTCCACTTT.

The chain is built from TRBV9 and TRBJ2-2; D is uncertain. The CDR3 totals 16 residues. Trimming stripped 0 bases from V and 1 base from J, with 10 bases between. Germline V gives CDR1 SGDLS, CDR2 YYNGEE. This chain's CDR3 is CASSVENRGNTGELFF. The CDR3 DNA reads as TGTGCCAGCAGCGTAGAGAACAGAGGGAACACCGGGGAGCTGTTTTTT.

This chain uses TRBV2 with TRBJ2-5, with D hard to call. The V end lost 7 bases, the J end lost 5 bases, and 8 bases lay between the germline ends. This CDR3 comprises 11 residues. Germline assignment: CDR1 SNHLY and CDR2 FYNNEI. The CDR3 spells CASTPQETQYF. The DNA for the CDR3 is TGTGCCAGCACCCCCCAGGAGACCCAGTACTTC.

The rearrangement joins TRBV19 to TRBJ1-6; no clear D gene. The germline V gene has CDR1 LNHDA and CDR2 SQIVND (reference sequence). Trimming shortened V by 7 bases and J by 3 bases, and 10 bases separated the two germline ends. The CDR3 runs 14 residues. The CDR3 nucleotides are TGTGCCAGTATGGCAGGAGTCTATAATTCACCCCTCCACTTT. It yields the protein CASMAGVYNSPLHF.

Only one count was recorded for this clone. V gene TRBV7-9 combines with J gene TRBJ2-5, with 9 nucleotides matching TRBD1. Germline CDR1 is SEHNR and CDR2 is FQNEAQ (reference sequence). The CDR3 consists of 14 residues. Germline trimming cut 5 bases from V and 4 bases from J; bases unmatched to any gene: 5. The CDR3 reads CASSPGQGRETQYF. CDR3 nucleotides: TGTGCCAGCAGCCCCGGACAGGGGAGAGAGACCCAGTACTTC.

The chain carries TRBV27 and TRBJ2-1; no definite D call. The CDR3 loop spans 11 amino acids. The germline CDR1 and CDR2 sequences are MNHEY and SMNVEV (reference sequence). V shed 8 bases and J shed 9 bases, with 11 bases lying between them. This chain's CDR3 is CASGESGEQFF. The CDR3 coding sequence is TGTGCCAGCGGGGAATCTGGTGAGCAGTTCTTC.

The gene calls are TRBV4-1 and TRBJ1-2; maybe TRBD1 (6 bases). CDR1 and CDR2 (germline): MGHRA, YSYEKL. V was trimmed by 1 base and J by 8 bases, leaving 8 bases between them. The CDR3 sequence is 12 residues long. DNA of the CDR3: TGCGCCAGCAGCCAAGGGGGGGGCGGCTACACCTTC. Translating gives CASSQGGGGYTF.

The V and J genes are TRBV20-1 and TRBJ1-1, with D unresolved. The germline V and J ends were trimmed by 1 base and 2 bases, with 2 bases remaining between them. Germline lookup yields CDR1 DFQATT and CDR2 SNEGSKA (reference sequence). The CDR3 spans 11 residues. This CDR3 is CSARANTEAFF. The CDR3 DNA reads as TGCAGTGCTAGAGCTAACACTGAAGCTTTCTTT.

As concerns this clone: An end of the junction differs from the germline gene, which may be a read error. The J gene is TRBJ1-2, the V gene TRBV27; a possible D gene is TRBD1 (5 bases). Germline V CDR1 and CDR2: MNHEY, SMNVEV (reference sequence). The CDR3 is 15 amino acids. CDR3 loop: CASSLLHRSKLVYSF. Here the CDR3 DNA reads TGTGCCAGCAGTTTATTACACAGGTCCAAGCTGGTGTACTCCTTC.

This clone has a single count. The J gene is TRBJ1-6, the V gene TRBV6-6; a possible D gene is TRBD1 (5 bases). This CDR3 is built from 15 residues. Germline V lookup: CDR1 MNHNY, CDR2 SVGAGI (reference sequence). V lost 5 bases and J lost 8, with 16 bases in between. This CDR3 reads CASSPLGGIDSPLHF. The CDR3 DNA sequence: TGTGCCAGCAGTCCCCTTGGGGGGATTGATTCACCCCTCCACTTT.

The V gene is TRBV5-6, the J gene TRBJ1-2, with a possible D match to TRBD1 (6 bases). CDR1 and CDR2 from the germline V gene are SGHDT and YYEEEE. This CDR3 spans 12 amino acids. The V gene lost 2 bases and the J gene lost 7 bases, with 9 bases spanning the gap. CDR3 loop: CASSFGGGGYTF. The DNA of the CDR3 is TGTGCCAGCAGCTTTGGGGGCGGTGGCTACACCTTC.

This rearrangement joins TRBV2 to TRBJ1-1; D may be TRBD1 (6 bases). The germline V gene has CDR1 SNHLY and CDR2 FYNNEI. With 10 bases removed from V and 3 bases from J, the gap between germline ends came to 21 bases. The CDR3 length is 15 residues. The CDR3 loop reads CAINGWGAGDTEAFF. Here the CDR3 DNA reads TGTGCCATAAACGGTTGGGGGGCAGGGGACACTGAAGCTTTCTTT.

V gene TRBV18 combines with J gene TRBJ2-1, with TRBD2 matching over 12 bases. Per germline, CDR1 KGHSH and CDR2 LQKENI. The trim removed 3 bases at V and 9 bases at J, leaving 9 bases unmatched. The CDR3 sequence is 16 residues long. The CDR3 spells CASSPPLAGGPVEQFF. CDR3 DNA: TGTGCCAGCTCACCCCCCCTAGCGGGGGGGCCCGTTGAGCAGTTCTTC.

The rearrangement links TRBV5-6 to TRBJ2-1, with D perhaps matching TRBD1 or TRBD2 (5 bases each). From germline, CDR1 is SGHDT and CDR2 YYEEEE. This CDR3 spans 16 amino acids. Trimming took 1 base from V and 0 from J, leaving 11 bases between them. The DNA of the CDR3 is TGTGCCAGCAGCTTGTCCGGGGCGTACTCCTACAATGAGCAGTTCTTC. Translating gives CASSLSGAYSYNEQFF.

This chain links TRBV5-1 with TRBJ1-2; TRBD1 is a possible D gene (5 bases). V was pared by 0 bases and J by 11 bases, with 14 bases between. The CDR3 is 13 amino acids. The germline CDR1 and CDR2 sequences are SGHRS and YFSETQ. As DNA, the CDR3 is TGCGCCAGCAGCTTGGATCGGAGGGGAGATTACACCTTC. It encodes CASSLDRRGDYTF.

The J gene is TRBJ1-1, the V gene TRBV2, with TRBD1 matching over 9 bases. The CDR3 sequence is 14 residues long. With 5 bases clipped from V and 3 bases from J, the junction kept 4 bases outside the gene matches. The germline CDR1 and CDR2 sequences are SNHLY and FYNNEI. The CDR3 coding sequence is TGTGCCAGCAGTAGCTGGGACAGGGACACTGAAGCTTTCTTT. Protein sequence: CASSSWDRDTEAFF.

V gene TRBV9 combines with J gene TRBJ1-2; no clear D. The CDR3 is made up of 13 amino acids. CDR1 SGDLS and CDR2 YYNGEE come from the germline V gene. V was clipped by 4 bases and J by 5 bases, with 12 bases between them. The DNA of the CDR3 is TGTGCCAGCAGCCCAGGAGCCGGGTATGGCTACACCTTC. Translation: CASSPGAGYGYTF. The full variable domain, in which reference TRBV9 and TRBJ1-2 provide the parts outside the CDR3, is DSGVTQTPKHLITATGQRVTLRCSPRSGDLSVYWYQQSLDQGLQFLIQYYNGEERAKGNILERFSAQQFPDLHSELNLSSLELGDSALYFCASSPGAGYGYTFGSGTRLTVV.

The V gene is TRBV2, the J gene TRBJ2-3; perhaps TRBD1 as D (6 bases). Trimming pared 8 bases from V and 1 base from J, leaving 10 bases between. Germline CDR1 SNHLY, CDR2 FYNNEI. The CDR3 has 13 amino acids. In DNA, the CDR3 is TGTGCCAGCTATCCAGGGGGCACAGATACGCAGTATTTT. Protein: CASYPGGTDTQYF.

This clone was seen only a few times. The CDR3 spells CASSLEAPGNEQFF. Here the CDR3 DNA reads TGTGCCAGCAGCTTAGAAGCTCCGGGGAATGAGCAGTTCTTC. This chain joins TRBV7-9 and TRBJ2-1; D perhaps matches TRBD2 (5 bases). V lost 1 base, J lost 7 bases, and 11 bases lay in between. Looked up from germline, CDR1 is SEHNR and CDR2 is FQNEAQ (reference sequence). The CDR3 is 14 amino acids. The full variable domain, in which reference TRBV7-9 and TRBJ2-1 provide the parts outside the CDR3, is DTGVSQNPRHKITKRGQNVTFRCDPISEHNRLYWYRQTLGQGPEFLTYFQNEAQLEKSRLLSDRFSAERPKGSFSTLEIQRTEQGDSAMYLCASSLEAPGNEQFFGPGTRLTVL.

The CDR3 DNA reads TGTGCCAGCAGTGAAATGGGGACAGGGACGAGTGGAAACACCATATATTTT. Its protein product is CASSEMGTGTSGNTIYF. The V and J genes are TRBV25-1 and TRBJ1-3, with TRBD1 matching 9 bases. Trimming at V came to 2 bases and at J to 3 bases, leaving 8 bases not matched to a gene. Germline values: CDR1 MGHDK, CDR2 SYGVNS. The CDR3 is 17 amino acids. Based on the CDR3 plus reference TRBV25-1 and TRBJ1-3, the full variable domain is EADIYQTPRYLVIGTGKKITLECSQTMGHDKMYWYQQDPGMELHLIHYSYGVNSTEKGDLSSESTVSRIRTEHFPLTLESARPSHTSQYLCASSEMGTGTSGNTIYFGEGSWLTVV.

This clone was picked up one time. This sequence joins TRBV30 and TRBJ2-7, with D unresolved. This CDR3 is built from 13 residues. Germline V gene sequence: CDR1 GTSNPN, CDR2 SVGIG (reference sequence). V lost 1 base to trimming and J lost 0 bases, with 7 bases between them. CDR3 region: CAWSGYSSYEQYF. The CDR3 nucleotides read TGTGCCTGGAGTGGGTACAGCTCCTACGAGCAGTACTTC.

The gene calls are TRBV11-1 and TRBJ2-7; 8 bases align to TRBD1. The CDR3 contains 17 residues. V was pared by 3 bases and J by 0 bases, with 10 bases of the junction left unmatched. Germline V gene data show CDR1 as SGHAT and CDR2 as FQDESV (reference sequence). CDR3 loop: CASSFRGRSYYSYEQYF. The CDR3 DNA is TGTGCCAGCAGCTTCAGGGGGCGAAGCTACTACTCCTACGAGCAGTACTTC. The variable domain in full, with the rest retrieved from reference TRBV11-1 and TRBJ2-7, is EAEVAQSPRYKITEKSQAVAFWCDPISGHATLYWYRQILGQGPELLVQFQDESVVDDSQLPKDRFSAERLKGVDSTLKIQPAELGDSAMYLCASSFRGRSYYSYEQYFGPGTRLTVT.

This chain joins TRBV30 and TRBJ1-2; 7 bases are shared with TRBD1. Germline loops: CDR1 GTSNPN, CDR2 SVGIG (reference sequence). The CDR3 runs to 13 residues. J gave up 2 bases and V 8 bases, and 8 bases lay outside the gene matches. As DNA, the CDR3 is TGTGCCCGCTCGGACAGGTCAAACTATGGCTACACCTTC. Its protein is CARSDRSNYGYTF.